What follows are 27 T cell receptor beta chains derived from one specimen sequenced in a study of radiotherapy plus CTLA-4 blockade in lung cancer. Assay used: immunoSEQ multiplex PCR; TCRdb lists only in-frame clones, some missing. Here the sample spans about 99,000 clones, around 88% being singletons. The specimen was peripheral blood, collected from a patient treated with radiotherapy plus ipilimumab. The receptors come from a human donor with non-small cell lung cancer that progressed on radiotherapy plus ipilimumab.

CDR3 loop: CASSSGSPLEQYF. The CDR3 nucleotides are TGTGCCAGCAGCTCCGGTTCCCCACTCGAGCAGTACTTC. The gene calls are TRBV7-8 and TRBJ2-7; D is unresolved. From germline, CDR1 is SGHVS and CDR2 FQNEAQ. V shed 4 bases and J shed 6 bases, with 13 bases lying between them. The CDR3 is 13 amino acids.

The chain has TRBV14 and TRBJ2-7; the match to TRBD1 covers 7 bases. Germline values: CDR1 SGHDN, CDR2 FVKESK. The CDR3 sequence is 15 residues long. The trim removed 3 bases at V and 7 bases at J, leaving 12 bases unmatched. The DNA of the CDR3 is TGTGCCAGCAGCCACTCCGGGACAGCCTTATTTGAGCAGTACTTC. As protein: CASSHSGTALFEQYF.

The rearrangement links TRBV2 to TRBJ2-6; the D gene is possibly TRBD1 (6 bases). The germline gives CDR1 SNHLY, CDR2 FYNNEI. There are 18 residues in the CDR3. Deletions cut 6 bases from V and 0 bases from J, with 18 bases between. The chain's CDR3 is CASSTPGTPNSGANVLTF. The CDR3, as DNA: TGTGCCAGCAGCACCCCCGGGACACCTAACTCTGGGGCCAACGTCCTGACTTTC.

The chain employs TRBV9 and TRBJ2-1; a possible D gene is TRBD1 (5 bases). Trimming pared 0 bases from V and 2 bases from J, leaving 9 bases between. This CDR3 has 15 amino acids. Germline CDR1 reads SGDLS; CDR2 reads YYNGEE. Here the CDR3 reads CASSVGGATYNEQFF. The CDR3 nucleotides read TGTGCCAGCAGCGTAGGGGGCGCGACCTACAATGAGCAGTTCTTC.

This clone has a handful of counts. This same CDR3 is encoded by further DNA sequences in the sample. This chain joins TRBV5-1 and TRBJ2-1; no clear D gene. This CDR3 comprises 15 residues. Trimming cost V 0 bases and J 2 bases, with 9 bases left between them. The germline CDR1 and CDR2 sequences are SGHRS and YFSETQ. CDR3 residues: CASSLAGGAYNEQFF. The CDR3 DNA reads TGCGCCAGCAGCTTGGCGGGTGGCGCCTACAATGAGCAGTTCTTC.

J is TRBJ2-3 and V is TRBV7-2; TRBD2 matches 14 bases. Germline CDR1 SGHTA, CDR2 FQGNSA. This CDR3 region has 16 residues. Losses at the gene ends were 5 bases for V and 5 bases for J; bases not matched to a gene: 6. DNA of the CDR3: TGTGCCAGCAGCACGACTAGCGGGAGGGCCGGAGATACGCAGTATTTT. Its translation is CASSTTSGRAGDTQYF.

The gene calls are TRBV27 and TRBJ1-1; D is ambiguous. The germline CDR1 and CDR2 sequences are MNHEY and SMNVEV (reference sequence). This CDR3 is built from 15 residues. V was clipped by 1 base and J by 0 bases, with 9 bases between them. The CDR3 bases are TGTGCCAGCAGTTTATTTTCAGGAATGAACACTGAAGCTTTCTTT. This translates into CASSLFSGMNTEAFF.

The chain recombines TRBV9 with TRBJ2-3; 10 bases fit TRBD2. Germline V gene data show CDR1 as SGDLS and CDR2 as YYNGEE. The trim removed 2 bases at V and 4 bases at J, leaving 4 bases unmatched. The CDR3 length is 15 residues. For the CDR3, the DNA is TGTGCCAGCAGCGTCACTAGCGGGATGTCAGATACGCAGTATTTT. Its translation is CASSVTSGMSDTQYF.

The chain links TRBV2 to TRBJ2-5; no firm D call. The CDR3 is made up of 13 amino acids. In germline, CDR1 is SNHLY, CDR2 FYNNEI. Trimming left V 6 bases short and J 5 bases short, with 13 bases between. The CDR3, as DNA: TGTGCCAGCAGATCCCGATTGCGGGAGACCCAGTACTTC. Its translation: CASRSRLRETQYF.

The V and J genes are TRBV2 and TRBJ1-1, with D unresolved. V shed 0 bases and J shed 6 bases, with 11 bases lying between them. The V gene's germline CDR1 is SNHLY and CDR2 FYNNEI. The CDR3 sequence is 14 residues long. CDR3 sequence (DNA): TGTGCCAGCAGTGAAGCGCCGGCCCAGGCTGAAGCTTTCTTT. It codes for CASSEAPAQAEAFF.

The V gene is TRBV7-6, the J gene TRBJ2-1; D is ambiguous. This CDR3 has 14 amino acids. Trimming shortened V by 2 bases and J by 7 bases, and 12 bases separated the two germline ends. Germline lookup yields CDR1 SGHVS and CDR2 FNYEAQ. CDR3 DNA: TGTGCCAGCAGCTTACGTGGTAGCAGAAATGAGCAGTTCTTC. Protein: CASSLRGSRNEQFF.

V and J are TRBV10-3 and TRBJ2-3; TRBD1 aligns across 8 bases. The germline CDR1 and CDR2 sequences are ENHRY and SYGVKD. V lost 10 bases to trimming and J lost 2 bases; unmatched junction nucleotides: 11. The CDR3 loop spans 15 amino acids. The CDR3 region is CATRPGDRFTDTQYF. Here the CDR3 DNA reads TGTGCCACCCGCCCTGGGGACAGGTTCACAGATACGCAGTATTTT.

This clone was seen a few times. The V gene is TRBV7-9, the J gene TRBJ2-1; unclear D gene. V lost 3 bases and J 3 bases, leaving 9 bases between the germline ends. The germline gives CDR1 SEHNR, CDR2 FQNEAQ (reference sequence). The CDR3 sequence is 14 residues long. CDR3 in DNA: TGTGCCAGCAGCTTTGGGCAGTACTACAATGAGCAGTTCTTC. Protein sequence: CASSFGQYYNEQFF.

The sample holds one count of this clone. The chain joins TRBV30 to TRBJ1-5; D not resolved. Germline V lookup: CDR1 GTSNPN, CDR2 SVGIG (reference sequence). V lost 5 bases, J lost 7 bases, and 15 bases lay in between. CDR3 length: 13 amino acids. CDR3 region: CAWSSLGIQPQHF. CDR3 nucleotide sequence: TGTGCCTGGTCCTCGCTTGGAATCCAGCCCCAGCATTTT.

The CDR3: CASGTGIYEQYF. DNA of the CDR3: TGTGCCAGCGGGACAGGGATCTACGAGCAGTACTTC. The chain couples TRBV27 to TRBJ2-7, with TRBD1 identical over 9 bases. Germline V gene sequence: CDR1 MNHEY, CDR2 SMNVEV (reference sequence). This CDR3 is built from 12 residues. With 8 bases clipped from V and 3 bases from J, the junction kept 2 bases outside the gene matches.

This chain joins TRBV5-1 and TRBJ2-3, with 9 bases lining up with TRBD2. V shed 0 bases and J 4 bases; nucleotides not matched to a gene: 9. Germline-derived CDR1 and CDR2 are SGHRS and YFSETQ. CDR3 length: 17 residues. This CDR3 is CASSLVLAGGTADTQYF. CDR3 DNA sequence: TGCGCCAGCAGCTTGGTGCTGGCGGGAGGGACAGCAGATACGCAGTATTTT.

The CDR3 sequence is CASSGASGSTGELFF. DNA of the CDR3: TGTGCCAGCAGTGGGGCTAGCGGGTCGACCGGGGAGCTGTTTTTT. This chain joins TRBV2 and TRBJ2-2; TRBD2 matches 8 bases. The germline gives CDR1 SNHLY, CDR2 FYNNEI. V shed 4 bases, J shed 5 bases, and the junction held 6 bases outside the gene matches. The CDR3 is made up of 15 amino acids. Using reference TRBV2 and TRBJ2-2 for the parts outside the CDR3, the full variable domain is EPEVTQTPSHQVTQMGQEVILRCVPISNHLYFYWYRQILGQKVEFLVSFYNNEISEKSEIFDDQFSVERPDGSNFTLKIRSTKLEDSAMYFCASSGASGSTGELFFGEGSRLTVL.

The sample holds a few counts of this clone. The J gene is TRBJ2-2, the V gene TRBV5-4; TRBD2 matches at 7 bases. With 0 bases clipped from V and 7 bases from J, the junction kept 6 bases outside the gene matches. The CDR3 runs to 15 residues. CDR1 is SGHNT and CDR2 is YYREEE in the germline V gene (reference sequence). The CDR3 nucleotides read TGTGCCAGCAGCTTGGCCGGGGGGAGGATCGGGGAGCTGTTTTTT. Translation gives CASSLAGGRIGELFF.

Notes on this clone: Within the sample, other DNA sequences also encode this same CDR3. As DNA, the CDR3 is TGTGCCAGCAGTCCCGGGACACTTGGCCAGCCCCAGCATTTT. Translating gives CASSPGTLGQPQHF. This chain uses TRBV27 with TRBJ1-5; a possible D gene is TRBD1 (6 bases). The CDR3 runs 14 residues. V was trimmed by 5 bases and J by 7 bases, leaving 15 bases between them. Germline V gives CDR1 MNHEY, CDR2 SMNVEV (reference sequence).

The rearrangement uses TRBV21-1 and TRBJ2-5; TRBD2 reflects the table's D call only, with no check against the DNA. TRBV21-1 is annotated as a pseudogene. The CDR3 has 14 amino acids. CDR3 protein: CASSKSSGSVTQYF. CDR3 nucleotides: TGTGCCAGCAGCAAATCCAGCGGGAGTGTGACCCAGTACTTC.

This sequence joins TRBV4-1 and TRBJ2-4; D not resolved. The CDR3 totals 15 residues. Germline V gene data show CDR1 as MGHRA and CDR2 as YSYEKL. V was shortened by 2 bases and J by 3 bases, with 11 bases between the two germline ends. DNA of the CDR3: TGCGCCAGCAGCCAACATCAGATAAGCAAAAACATTCAGTACTTC. Translation gives CASSQHQISKNIQYF.

The gene calls are TRBV2 and TRBJ1-1, with 8 bases fitting TRBD1. J lost 4 bases, V lost 6 bases, and 10 bases had no gene match. Looked up from germline, CDR1 is SNHLY and CDR2 is FYNNEI. The CDR3 is 15 residues long. The CDR3 DNA reads as TGTGCCAGCAGCTCCCAGGGGGCTTTTGGCACTGAAGCTTTCTTT. Its protein product is CASSSQGAFGTEAFF.

The chain carries TRBV11-2 and TRBJ2-7, with D possibly being TRBD2 (6 bases). The germline V gene has CDR1 SGHAT and CDR2 FQNNGV. The CDR3 runs 16 residues. Trimming stripped 0 bases from V and 2 bases from J, with 14 bases between. CDR3 coding DNA: TGTGCCAGCAGCTTAGATAGCGGCGGCACCCCCTACGAGCAGTACTTC. This encodes CASSLDSGGTPYEQYF.

The chain recombines TRBV5-1 with TRBJ2-5; the match to TRBD2 covers 9 bases. Trimming cost V 5 bases and J 5 bases; bases outside gene matches: 16. Germline V lookup: CDR1 SGHRS, CDR2 YFSETQ. This CDR3 has 17 amino acids. CDR3 nucleotide sequence: TGCGCCAGCAGTTCTTACATTGGCGGGAGGGCCAGGGAGACCCAGTACTTC. This gives the protein CASSSYIGGRARETQYF.

The rearrangement links TRBV19 to TRBJ1-5; TRBD1 might be the D (5 bases). This CDR3 contains 14 residues. The germline V gene encodes CDR1 LNHDA and CDR2 SQIVND (reference sequence). V was shortened by 3 bases and J by 0 bases, with 6 bases between the two germline ends. CDR3 nucleotide sequence: TGTGCCAGTAGTATCAGGGTTAGCAATCAGCCCCAGCATTTT. Protein sequence: CASSIRVSNQPQHF.

This sequence joins TRBV6-5 and TRBJ1-2; 9 bases align to TRBD1. The CDR3 extends over 13 amino acids. The germline CDR1 and CDR2 sequences are MNHEY and SVGAGI. After removal of 6 bases from V and 5 bases from J, the junction contained 4 bases not matched to a gene. CDR3 amino acids: CASRAQGAYGYTF. CDR3 DNA sequence: TGTGCCAGCAGAGCACAGGGGGCGTATGGCTACACCTTC.

This chain links TRBV10-3 with TRBJ1-2; tentative D call: TRBD1 (5 bases). Germline assignment: CDR1 ENHRY and CDR2 SYGVKD. CDR3 length equals 13 residues. With 0 bases removed from V and 3 bases from J, the gap between germline ends came to 5 bases. The CDR3 reads CAISESGDYGYTF. The DNA of the CDR3 is TGTGCCATCAGTGAGTCGGGGGACTATGGCTACACCTTC.